The 9 T cell receptor beta chains below come from one sample, sequenced in a study of T-cell reconstitution after alpha-beta-depleted transplantation in children. Unique molecular identifiers featured in how the TCRbeta library was prepared. TCRdb re-derived calls from the PCR reads in MiXCR, one entry per CDR3 protein. This table holds around 450,000 distinct CDR3 sequences, 43% found once. The specimen was PBMCs, collected before TCRalphabeta/CD19-depleted stem cell transplant. The receptor source for this set is a girl aged 2 to 10 with aplastic anemia, due to receive a stem cell transplant.

The chain carries TRBV28 and TRBJ2-2; 7 positions agree with TRBD2. The CDR3 runs to 17 residues. Trimming cost V 6 bases and J 5 bases; bases outside gene matches: 15. From germline, CDR1 is MDHEN and CDR2 SYDVKM. CDR3 nucleotides: TGTGCCAGCAGCCCCCGTTCGGGGGGACCCGCTACCGGGGAGCTGTTTTTT. Protein product: CASSPRSGGPATGELFF. The full variable domain, completed using reference TRBV28 and TRBJ2-2, is DVKVTQSSRYLVKRTGEKVFLECVQDMDHENMFWYRQDPGLGLRLIYFSYDVKMKEKGDIPEGYSVSREKKERFSLILESASTNQTSMYLCASSPRSGGPATGELFFGEGSRLTVL.

In this sample, this clonotype turned up many times. The genes are TRBV3-1 and TRBJ2-3; D gene unclear. Deletions cut 3 bases from V and 2 bases from J, with 18 bases between. This CDR3 is 17 amino acids long. In germline, CDR1 is LGHDT, CDR2 YNNKEL (reference sequence). CDR3 DNA: TGTGCCAGCAGCCATGGCCCCCGGGCGGCTATCACAGATACGCAGTATTTT. Translation: CASSHGPRAAITDTQYF.

This clonotype was counted many times. This chain links TRBV28 with TRBJ1-5; a possible D gene is TRBD1 (6 bases). Trimming took 6 bases from V and 5 from J, leaving 17 bases between them. The germline V gene encodes CDR1 MDHEN and CDR2 SYDVKM. The CDR3 covers 15 residues. CDR3 amino acids: CASSRRQGRDQPQHF. The DNA of the CDR3 is TGTGCCAGCAGCCGACGCCAGGGGAGGGATCAGCCCCAGCATTTT.

In this sample, this clonotype turned up many times. The chain joins TRBV20-1 to TRBJ2-3, with D uncertain. In germline, CDR1 is DFQATT, CDR2 SNEGSKA (reference sequence). Trimming took 5 bases from V and 4 from J, leaving 22 bases between them. CDR3 length: 16 amino acids. For the CDR3, the DNA is TGCAGTGCTGGAGTCCCCCAAAAACCGGACGCAGATACGCAGTATTTT. Translated: CSAGVPQKPDADTQYF.

The chain links TRBV5-5 to TRBJ2-7, with 7 bases lining up with TRBD1. This CDR3 contains 14 residues. Germline V gives CDR1 SGHKS, CDR2 YYEKEE (reference sequence). The trim removed 4 bases at V and 4 bases at J, leaving 8 bases unmatched. CDR3 in amino acids: CASSPPDRVYEQYF. The DNA of the CDR3 is TGTGCCAGCAGCCCTCCCGACAGGGTATACGAGCAGTACTTC.

About this clonotype: One base away lies a much larger clone, so this may be a sequencing read error. The V and J genes are TRBV7-2 and TRBJ2-1; D remains unclear. CDR1 is SGHTA and CDR2 is FQGNSA in the germline V gene. This CDR3 contains 15 residues. In DNA form, the CDR3 reads TGTGCCAGCAGCTTGGATCTGAGCTCCTACAATGAGCAGATCTTC. Amino acids: CASSLDLSSYNEQIF.

This CDR3 is CASSPQGKGEKLFF. For the CDR3, the DNA is TGTGCCAGCTCCCCTCAGGGAAAAGGTGAAAAACTGTTTTTT. V usage is TRBV6-1 and J usage is TRBJ1-4, with D perhaps matching TRBD1 (5 bases). Germline CDR1 MNHNS, CDR2 SASEGT. The CDR3 sequence is 14 residues long. The germline V and J ends were trimmed by 8 bases and 7 bases, with 17 bases remaining between them.

This chain joins TRBV20-1 and TRBJ2-3; D remains ambiguous. The CDR3 covers 12 residues. V was shortened by 5 bases and J by 5 bases, with 11 bases between the two germline ends. Germline V gene sequence: CDR1 DFQATT, CDR2 SNEGSKA (reference sequence). The CDR3 DNA sequence: TGCAGTGCTCCCAAAGGTAGAGATACGCAGTATTTT. It codes for CSAPKGRDTQYF.

In its sample, this clonotype was seen many times. This chain connects TRBV28 to TRBJ1-5; D gene uncertain. V lost 3 bases to trimming and J lost 0 bases, with 9 bases between them. This CDR3 is 15 amino acids long. Germline lookup yields CDR1 MDHEN and CDR2 SYDVKM. The CDR3 bases are TGTGCCAGCAGTTTCGGCCCGTATAGCAATCAGCCCCAGCATTTT. It codes for CASSFGPYSNQPQHF.